This entry lists 3 T cell receptor beta chains sequenced from one sample in a study of graft-versus-host responses after intestinal transplantation. TCRdb keeps only in-frame clones here, not all; method: immunoSEQ multiplex PCR. In the table there are about 97,000 clones, around 90% of which are singletons. The sequencing here drew on PBMCs, taken roughly 410 days after intestinal transplant. All receptors derive from a human patient who received an intestinal transplant, so some T cells may come from the graft donor.

The rearrangement links TRBV21-1 to TRBJ2-7; the DNA was not compared with TRBD1, the D call given in the table. TRBV21-1 is annotated as a pseudogene. The CDR3 consists of 15 residues. CDR3 amino acids: CASSKDPQGIHEQYF. The CDR3 DNA follows: TGTGCCAGCAGCAAAGACCCACAGGGGATCCACGAGCAGTACTTC.

The rearrangement uses TRBV28 and TRBJ1-6; a possible D gene is TRBD1 (5 bases). Germline lookup yields CDR1 MDHEN and CDR2 SYDVKM. Trimming took 6 bases from V and 13 from J, leaving 19 bases between them. CDR3 length equals 14 residues. The CDR3 nucleotides are TGTGCCAGCAGGGGGACCCCCGTATCGGGTCCCCTCCACTTT. Encoded protein: CASRGTPVSGPLHF.

The V and J genes are TRBV6-5 and TRBJ2-1, with a weak D call TRBD1 (5 bases). Germline CDR1 and CDR2: MNHEY and SVGAGI. Deletions cut 6 bases from V and 9 bases from J, with 15 bases between. The CDR3 extends over 13 amino acids. The CDR3 is CASSPQGLGEQFF. In nucleotides, the CDR3 is TGTGCCAGCAGCCCTCAGGGCCTTGGTGAGCAGTTCTTC.